This TCR beta chain was identified in a study of blood T cell repertoires in COVID-19 (TCRdb year 2020). At the level of the whole study: Collaborator samples came from the United States, Italy and Spain and covered acute and convalescent phases of COVID-19. The dataset comprised deeply sampled blood TCRbeta repertoires from subjects exposed to, actively infected with, or recovered from COVID-19. The samples were drawn from the first 160 participants of the ongoing ImmuneRACE study and from 1,254 subjects provided by 6 global collaborators. The repertoires were released in a freely available public database meant as a resource for research on the immune response to SARS-CoV-2. The material from the prospective study consisted of cDNA or gDNA derived from T cells, B-cell-depleted T cells, or PBMCs. HLA class I and class II types, where available, came from metadata supplied by the sample provider rather than from assay-based typing. Nearly every sample came with metadata listing a de-identified subject ID, COVID-19 status, age in years and sex.

One collaborating source in Seattle enrolled patients while the patients were actively infected and followed the patients over time throughout the course of disease. The collaborating institutions used their own protocols to collect whole blood in K2EDTA tubes. For TCRbeta analysis, collaborators shipped samples as frozen whole blood, isolated PBMCs, or DNA extracted from either of those sample types. TCRbeta CDR3 regions were amplified from genomic DNA by means of the immunoSEQ Assay, a bias-controlled multiplex PCR. The paper's data handling went like this. The number of nucleated cells in each sample was estimated from the amplification of reference gene primers within the assay. To quantify the absolute abundance of each unique TCRbeta CDR3 rearrangement, sequence reads were collapsed and filtered. For each sample, productive Simpson clonality was calculated by taking the square root of Simpson's diversity index across productive rearrangements. As stored in TCRdb, this immuneACCESS dataset retains in-frame rearrangements with V and J assigned. A fraction of the clones does not appear; measured against another copy, unresolved V genes explain less than half of the discrepancy, and the remainder lacks a known reason. V, J and clone size are those of that table, while D and trimming were read from the DNA. Present in this sample are roughly 250,000 clones, approximately 87% of which were seen just once. Clones ranked in the top ten supply approximately 12% of the sample.

As for this clone: Its antigen is unknown. Per-base quality was not reported, and no clone a single base away is much larger than it.

The paper as a whole reports these results and caveats: How much clinical and demographic metadata was included differed by source and by participant, and the metadata was provided uncurated.

This TCR was recovered from a woman between 25 and 40 years old with COVID-19, enrolled during active disease. The sequencing input was peripheral blood.

The base sequence is TGTGCCAGCAGCTTGTTCGGGACTGAAGCTTTCTTT. This gives the protein CASSLFGTEAFF. Recombination linked TRBV5-8 to TRBJ1-1, with no confidently assigned D gene. Its CDR3 holds 12 amino acids, cysteine through phenylalanine. The kept DNA is CDR3 alone, 36 bases in frame from the first base. V loses 1 base of germline sequence and J loses 5 bases, and the interval between the two ends is 6 bases. Taken from the germline V gene, the CDR1 and CDR2 loops are SGHTS and YDEGEE.